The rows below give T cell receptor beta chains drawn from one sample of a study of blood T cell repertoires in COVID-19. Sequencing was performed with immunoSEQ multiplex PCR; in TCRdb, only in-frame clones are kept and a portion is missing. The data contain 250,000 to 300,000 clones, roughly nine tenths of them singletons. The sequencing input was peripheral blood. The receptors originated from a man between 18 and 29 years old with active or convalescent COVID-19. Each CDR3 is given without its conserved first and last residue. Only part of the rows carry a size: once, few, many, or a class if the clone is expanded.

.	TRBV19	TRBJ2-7	ASSIQVSYEQY
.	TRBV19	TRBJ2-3	ASSIGQTSADTQY
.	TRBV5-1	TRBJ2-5	ASSPGTSRETQY
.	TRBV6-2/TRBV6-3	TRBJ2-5	ASSPPSGETQY
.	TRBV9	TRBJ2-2	ASSDGENTGELF
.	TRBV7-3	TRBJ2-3	ASSISGASTDTQY
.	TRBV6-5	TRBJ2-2	ASIRGRSTGELF
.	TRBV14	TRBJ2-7	ASSQESGTGYEQY
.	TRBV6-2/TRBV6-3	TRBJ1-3	ASSLYQFFGNTIY
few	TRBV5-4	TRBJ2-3	AIPRLAPADTQY
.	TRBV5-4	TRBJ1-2	ASSERQTYGYT
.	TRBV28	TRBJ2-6	ASLPSDREVAGANVLT
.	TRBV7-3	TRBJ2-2	ASSHPGLAGGFYGTGELF
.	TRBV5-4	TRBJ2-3	ASSGPSGGVNTQY
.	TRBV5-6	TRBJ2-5	ASSLDFQETQY
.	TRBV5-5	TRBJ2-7	ASSLAEGTYEQY
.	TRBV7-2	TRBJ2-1	ASSSSGGTRGQF
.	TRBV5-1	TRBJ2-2	ASSLYPSGGAKNTGELF
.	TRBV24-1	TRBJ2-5	ATSEPRTGQETQY
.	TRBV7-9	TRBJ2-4	ASSAEEGNIQY
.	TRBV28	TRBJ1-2	ASSFSGQGRGANYGYT
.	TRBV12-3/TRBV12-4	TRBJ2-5	ASSFSSDETQY
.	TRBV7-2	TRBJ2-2	ASSLVPSGSYIGGELF
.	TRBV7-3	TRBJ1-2	ASSIGPGPYGYT